This record covers a single T cell receptor (beta chain). The data were taken from a study of shared clonotypes between healthy human individuals. Study overall: CD4 naive cells filled three plates per donor, CD4 memory three, CD8 naive two and CD8 memory one.

The V and J ends lost 5 bases and 5 bases, in that order; junction bases with no gene match: 9. The V gene's germline CDR1 is KGHSH and CDR2 LQKENI. The length of the CDR3 is 15 residues. Libraries were prepared by immunoSEQ multiplex PCR; TCRdb keeps only in-frame clonotypes and omits some of them. The profile shows about 2,500,000 clones, approximately 92% of them singletons. The donor cohort consisted entirely of Caucasian adults residing in Nashville, Tennessee. Sequencing was performed on naive CD4+ T cells sorted from blood. Subset reported: CD45RA+ positively selected. This chain links TRBV18 with TRBJ2-7, with 10 bases matching TRBD1. The source of this sequence is a man between 18 and 29 years old in good health. This CDR3 is CASSMGRDRGDEQYF. For the CDR3, the DNA is TGTGCCAGCTCAATGGGGAGGGACAGGGGCGACGAGCAGTACTTC.